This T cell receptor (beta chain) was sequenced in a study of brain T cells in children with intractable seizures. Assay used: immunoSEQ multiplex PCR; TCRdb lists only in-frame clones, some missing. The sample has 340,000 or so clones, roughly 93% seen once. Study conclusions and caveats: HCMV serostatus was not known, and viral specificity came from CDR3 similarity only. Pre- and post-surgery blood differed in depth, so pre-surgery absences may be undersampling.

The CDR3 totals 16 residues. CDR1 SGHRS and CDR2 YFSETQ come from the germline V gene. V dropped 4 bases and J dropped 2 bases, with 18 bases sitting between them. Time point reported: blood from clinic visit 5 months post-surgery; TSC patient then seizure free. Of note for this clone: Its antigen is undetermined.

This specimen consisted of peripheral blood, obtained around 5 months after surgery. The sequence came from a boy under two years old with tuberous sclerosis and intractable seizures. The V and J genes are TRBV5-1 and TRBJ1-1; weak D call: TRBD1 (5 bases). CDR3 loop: CASSIDQRGGNTEAFF. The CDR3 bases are TGCGCCAGCAGCATAGATCAGCGGGGGGGAAACACTGAAGCTTTCTTT.